This passage covers 5 T cell receptor beta chains from one sample sequenced in a study of blood T cell repertoires in COVID-19. Sequencing used immunoSEQ multiplex PCR; TCRdb keeps in-frame clones, though not all of them. This sample has 200,000 to 250,000 clones, with 65% to 85% found just once. Sequencing input: peripheral blood. The receptors here all came from a human donor in a cohort sampled during active COVID-19.

The chain uses TRBV6-5 and TRBJ2-5; 9 positions agree with TRBD1. This CDR3 has 15 residues. The V gene's germline CDR1 is MNHEY and CDR2 SVGAGI. The J segment lost 2 bases and the V segment lost 6 bases, leaving 7 bases of the junction unmatched. The CDR3 DNA is TGTGCCAGCAGCCCCGGGACAGGGAGGCAAGAGACCCAGTACTTC. It is translated as CASSPGTGRQETQYF.

This sequence joins TRBV5-1 and TRBJ2-3, with a possible D match to TRBD2 (5 bases). V was pared by 0 bases and J by 0 bases, with 8 bases between. The CDR3 is made up of 15 amino acids. CDR1 is SGHRS, CDR2 YFSETQ, per germline. CDR3 loop: CASSLEGGSTDTQYF. CDR3 DNA: TGCGCCAGCAGCTTGGAGGGCGGGAGCACAGATACGCAGTATTTT.

CDR3 protein: CASSSTRRTEAFF. The CDR3 DNA follows: TGTGCCAGCAGTTCAACCCGGAGGACTGAAGCTTTCTTT. The V and J genes are TRBV27 and TRBJ1-1; D unclear. Trimming stripped 4 bases from V and 5 bases from J, with 11 bases between. The CDR3 totals 13 residues. From germline, CDR1 is MNHEY and CDR2 SMNVEV (reference sequence).

This clone was counted a single time. The rearrangement uses TRBV19 and TRBJ2-7, with D maybe TRBD2 (6 bases). Trimming pared 5 bases from V and 2 bases from J, leaving 13 bases between. Germline values: CDR1 LNHDA, CDR2 SQIVND (reference sequence). The CDR3 spans 14 residues. CDR3 sequence (DNA): TGTGCCAGTAGTTGGAGGGGCCCCACCTACGAGCAGTACTTC. Encoded protein: CASSWRGPTYEQYF. Supplemented by reference TRBV19 and TRBJ2-7, the full variable domain reads DGGITQSPKYLFRKEGQNVTLSCEQNLNHDAMYWYRQDPGQGLRLIYYSQIVNDFQKGDIAEGYSVSREKKESFPLTVTSAQKNPTAFYLCASSWRGPTYEQYFGPGTRLTVT.

V usage is TRBV9 and J usage is TRBJ1-1; no clear D gene. CDR1 is SGDLS, CDR2 YYNGEE, per germline. The CDR3 extends over 15 amino acids. V was trimmed by 3 bases and J by 1 base, leaving 13 bases between them. The CDR3 DNA follows: TGTGCCAGCAGCGCCGGGATGCCGGCGAACACTGAAGCTTTCTTT. This sequence encodes CASSAGMPANTEAFF.